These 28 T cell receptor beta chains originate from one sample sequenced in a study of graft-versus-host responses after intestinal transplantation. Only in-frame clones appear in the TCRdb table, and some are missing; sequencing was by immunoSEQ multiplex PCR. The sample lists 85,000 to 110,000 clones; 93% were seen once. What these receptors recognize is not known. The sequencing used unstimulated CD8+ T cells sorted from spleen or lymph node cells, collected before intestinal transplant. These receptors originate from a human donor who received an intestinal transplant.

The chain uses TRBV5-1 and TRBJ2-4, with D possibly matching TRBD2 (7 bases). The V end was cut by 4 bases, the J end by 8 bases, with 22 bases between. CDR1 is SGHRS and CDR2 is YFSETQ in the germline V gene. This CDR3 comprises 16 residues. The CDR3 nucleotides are TGCGCCAGCAGCGTAGCGACCGGAGGGGGGGGAGACATTCAGTACTTC. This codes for CASSVATGGGGDIQYF.

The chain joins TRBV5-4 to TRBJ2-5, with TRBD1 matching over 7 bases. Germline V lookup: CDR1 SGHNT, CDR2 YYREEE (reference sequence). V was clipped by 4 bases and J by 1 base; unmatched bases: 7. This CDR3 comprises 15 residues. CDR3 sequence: CASSLPGQTQETQYF. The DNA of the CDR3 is TGTGCCAGCAGCCTCCCGGGACAGACCCAAGAGACCCAGTACTTC.

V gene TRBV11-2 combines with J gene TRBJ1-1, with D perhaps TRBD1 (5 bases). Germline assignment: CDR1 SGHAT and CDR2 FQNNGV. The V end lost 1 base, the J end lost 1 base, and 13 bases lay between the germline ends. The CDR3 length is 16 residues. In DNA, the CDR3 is TGTGCCAGCAGCTTAGTTCTCTGGGGCGAGAACACTGAAGCTTTCTTT. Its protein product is CASSLVLWGENTEAFF.

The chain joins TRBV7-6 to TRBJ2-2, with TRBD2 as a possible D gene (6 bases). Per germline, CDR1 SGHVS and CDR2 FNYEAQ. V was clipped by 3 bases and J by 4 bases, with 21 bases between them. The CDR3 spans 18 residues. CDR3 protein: CASSFEAGSIGGTGELFF. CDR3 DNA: TGTGCCAGCAGCTTCGAGGCGGGGTCCATTGGGGGCACCGGGGAGCTGTTTTTT.

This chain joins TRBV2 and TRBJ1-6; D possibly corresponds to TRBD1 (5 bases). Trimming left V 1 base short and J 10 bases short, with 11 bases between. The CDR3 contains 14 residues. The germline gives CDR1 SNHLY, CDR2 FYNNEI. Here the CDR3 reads CASSEEEGASPLHF. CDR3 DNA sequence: TGTGCCAGCAGTGAAGAAGAAGGGGCATCACCCCTCCACTTT.

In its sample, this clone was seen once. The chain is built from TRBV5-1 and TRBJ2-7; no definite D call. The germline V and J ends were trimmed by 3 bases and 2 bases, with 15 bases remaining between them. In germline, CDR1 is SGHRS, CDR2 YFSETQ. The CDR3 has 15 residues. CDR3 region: CASSSWLGDPYEQYF. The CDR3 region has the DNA TGCGCCAGCAGCTCCTGGCTGGGCGACCCCTACGAGCAGTACTTC.

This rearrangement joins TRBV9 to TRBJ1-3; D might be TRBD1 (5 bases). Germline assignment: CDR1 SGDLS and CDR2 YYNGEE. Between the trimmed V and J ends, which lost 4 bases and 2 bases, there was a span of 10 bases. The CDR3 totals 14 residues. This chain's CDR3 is CASSLGRAGNTIYF. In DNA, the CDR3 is TGTGCCAGCAGCTTGGGACGTGCTGGAAACACCATATATTTT.

CDR3 sequence (DNA): TGTGCCAGCAAAGTCCCCCGGCGGGGGCTTGACTCTGGAAACACCATATATTTT. Protein product: CASKVPRRGLDSGNTIYF. V usage is TRBV11-2 and J usage is TRBJ1-3, with D maybe TRBD1 (6 bases). Trimming stripped 7 bases from V and 0 bases from J, with 22 bases between. Germline loops: CDR1 SGHAT, CDR2 FQNNGV. The CDR3 extends over 18 amino acids. The variable domain in full, with the rest retrieved from reference TRBV11-2 and TRBJ1-3, is EAGVAQSPRYKIIEKRQSVAFWCNPISGHATLYWYQQILGQGPKLLIQFQNNGVVDDSQLPKDRFSAERLKGVDSTLKIQPAKLEDSAVYLCASKVPRRGLDSGNTIYFGEGSWLTVV.

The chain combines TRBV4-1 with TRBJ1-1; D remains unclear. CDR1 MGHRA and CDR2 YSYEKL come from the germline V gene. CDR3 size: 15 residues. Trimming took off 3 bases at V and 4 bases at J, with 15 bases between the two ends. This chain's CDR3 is CASSHPRTVGTEAFF. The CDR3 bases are TGCGCCAGCAGCCATCCCAGGACTGTGGGCACTGAAGCTTTCTTT.

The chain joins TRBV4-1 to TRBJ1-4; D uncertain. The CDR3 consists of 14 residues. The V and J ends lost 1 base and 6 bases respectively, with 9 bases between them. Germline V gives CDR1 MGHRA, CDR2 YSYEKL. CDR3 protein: CASSQALGDEKLFF. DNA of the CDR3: TGCGCCAGCAGCCAAGCTCTCGGTGATGAAAAACTGTTTTTT.

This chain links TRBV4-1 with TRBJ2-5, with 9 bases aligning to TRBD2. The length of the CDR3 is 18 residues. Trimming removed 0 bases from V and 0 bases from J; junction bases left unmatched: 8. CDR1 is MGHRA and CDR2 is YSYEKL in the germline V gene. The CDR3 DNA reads TGCGCCAGCAGCCAAGATGAAGGGTCTAGCGGGGACCAAGAGACCCAGTACTTC. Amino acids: CASSQDEGSSGDQETQYF.

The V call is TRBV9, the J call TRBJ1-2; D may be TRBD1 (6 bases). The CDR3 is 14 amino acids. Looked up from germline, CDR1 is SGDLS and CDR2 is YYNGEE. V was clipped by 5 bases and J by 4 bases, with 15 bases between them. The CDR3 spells CASRGGRESYGYTF. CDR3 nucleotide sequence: TGTGCCAGCAGGGGGGGCAGGGAGAGCTATGGCTACACCTTC.

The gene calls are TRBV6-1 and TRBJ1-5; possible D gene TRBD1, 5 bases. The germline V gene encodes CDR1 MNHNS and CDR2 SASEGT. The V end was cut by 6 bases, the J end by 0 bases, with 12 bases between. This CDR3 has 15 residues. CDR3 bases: TGTGCCAGCAGCCAGACAGAATATAGCAATCAGCCCCAGCATTTT. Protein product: CASSQTEYSNQPQHF.

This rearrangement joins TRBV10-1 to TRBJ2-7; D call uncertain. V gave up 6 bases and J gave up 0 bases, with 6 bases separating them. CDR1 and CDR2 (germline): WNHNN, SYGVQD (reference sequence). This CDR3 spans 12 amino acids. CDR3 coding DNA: TGCGCCAGCAGCGGCAGCTCCTACGAGCAGTACTTC. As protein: CASSGSSYEQYF.

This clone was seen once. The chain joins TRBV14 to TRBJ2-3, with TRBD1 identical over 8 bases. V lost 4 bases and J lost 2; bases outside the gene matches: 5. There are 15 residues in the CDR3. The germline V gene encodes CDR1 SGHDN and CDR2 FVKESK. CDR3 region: CASSRGQGYTDTQYF. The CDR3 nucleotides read TGTGCCAGCAGCCGCGGACAGGGATACACAGATACGCAGTATTTT.

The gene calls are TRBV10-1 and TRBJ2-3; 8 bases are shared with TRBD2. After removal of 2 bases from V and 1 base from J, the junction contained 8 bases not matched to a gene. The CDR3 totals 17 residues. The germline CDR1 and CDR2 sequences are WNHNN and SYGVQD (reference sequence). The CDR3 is CASSEPRGSGGTDTQYF. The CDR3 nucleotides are TGCGCCAGCAGTGAGCCCCGTGGTAGCGGGGGCACAGATACGCAGTATTTT.

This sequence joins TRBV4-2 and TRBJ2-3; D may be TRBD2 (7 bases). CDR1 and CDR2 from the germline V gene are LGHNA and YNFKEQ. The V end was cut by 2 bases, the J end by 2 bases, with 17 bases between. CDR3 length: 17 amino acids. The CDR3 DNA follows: TGTGCCAGCAGCCAATCCCCTAGGGGGGGGCCCACAGATACGCAGTATTTT. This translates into CASSQSPRGGPTDTQYF.

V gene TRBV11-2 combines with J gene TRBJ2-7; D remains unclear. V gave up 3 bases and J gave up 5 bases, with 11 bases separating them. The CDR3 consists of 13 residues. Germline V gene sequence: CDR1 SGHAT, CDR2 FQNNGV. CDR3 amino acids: CASSFGPGHEQYF. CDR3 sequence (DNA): TGTGCCAGCAGCTTCGGACCAGGCCACGAGCAGTACTTC. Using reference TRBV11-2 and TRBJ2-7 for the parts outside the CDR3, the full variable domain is EAGVAQSPRYKIIEKRQSVAFWCNPISGHATLYWYQQILGQGPKLLIQFQNNGVVDDSQLPKDRFSAERLKGVDSTLKIQPAKLEDSAVYLCASSFGPGHEQYFGPGTRLTVT.

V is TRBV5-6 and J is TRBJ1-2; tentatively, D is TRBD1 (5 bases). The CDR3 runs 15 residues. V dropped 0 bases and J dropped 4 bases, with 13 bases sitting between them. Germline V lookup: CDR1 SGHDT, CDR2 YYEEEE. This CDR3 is CASSLEKAGTYGYTF. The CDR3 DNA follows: TGTGCCAGCAGCTTGGAAAAAGCAGGGACCTATGGCTACACCTTC.

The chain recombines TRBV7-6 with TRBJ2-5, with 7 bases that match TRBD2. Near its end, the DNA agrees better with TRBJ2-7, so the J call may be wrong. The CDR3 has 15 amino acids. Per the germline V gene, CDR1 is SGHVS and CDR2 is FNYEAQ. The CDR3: CASSLSPAGVDEQYF. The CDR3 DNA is TGTGCCAGCAGCCTATCCCCGGCGGGGGTAGACGAGCAGTACTTC.

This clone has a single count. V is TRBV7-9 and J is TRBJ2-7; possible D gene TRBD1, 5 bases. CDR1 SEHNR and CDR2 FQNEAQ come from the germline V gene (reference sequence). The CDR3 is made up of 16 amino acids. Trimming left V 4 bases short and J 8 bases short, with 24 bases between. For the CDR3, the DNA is TGTGCCAGCAGCTCCGAAGGCCAGGTGGTCAGGGTACAGCAGTACTTC. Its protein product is CASSSEGQVVRVQQYF.

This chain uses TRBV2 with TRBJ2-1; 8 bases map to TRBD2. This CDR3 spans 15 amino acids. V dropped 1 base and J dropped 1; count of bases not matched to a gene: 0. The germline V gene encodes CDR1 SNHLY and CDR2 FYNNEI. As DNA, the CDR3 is TGTGCCAGCAGTGAAGGACTAGCGTCCTACAATGAGCAGTTCTTC. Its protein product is CASSEGLASYNEQFF.

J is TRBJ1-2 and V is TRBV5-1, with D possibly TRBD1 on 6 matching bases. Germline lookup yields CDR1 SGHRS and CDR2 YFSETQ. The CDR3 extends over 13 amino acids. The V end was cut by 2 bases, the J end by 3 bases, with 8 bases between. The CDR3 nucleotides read TGCGCCAGCAGCTTCCGGACAGACTATGGCTACACCTTC. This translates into CASSFRTDYGYTF.

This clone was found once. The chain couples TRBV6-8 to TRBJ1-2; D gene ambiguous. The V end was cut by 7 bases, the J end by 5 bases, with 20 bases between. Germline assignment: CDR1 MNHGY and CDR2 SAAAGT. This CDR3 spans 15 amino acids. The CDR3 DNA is TGTGCCAGCATGATTGCTAGGGTTTTTTTTTATGGCTACACCTTC. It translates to CASMIARVFFYGYTF.

CDR3 sequence (DNA): TGCGCCAGCAGCGACCCACAGGGCAATCAGCCCCAGCATTTT. Protein sequence: CASSDPQGNQPQHF. V and J are TRBV10-1 and TRBJ1-5; possibly TRBD1 for D (5 bases). Germline V gives CDR1 WNHNN, CDR2 SYGVQD (reference sequence). The CDR3 sequence is 14 residues long. The V gene lost 6 bases and the J gene lost 2 bases, with 11 bases spanning the gap.

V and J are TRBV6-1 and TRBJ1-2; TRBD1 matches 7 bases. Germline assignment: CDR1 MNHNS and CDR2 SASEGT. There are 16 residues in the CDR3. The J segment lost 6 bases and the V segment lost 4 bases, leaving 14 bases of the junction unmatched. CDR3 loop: CASSGSGTANFDGYTF. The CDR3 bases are TGTGCCAGCAGTGGCTCCGGGACAGCCAATTTCGATGGCTACACCTTC.

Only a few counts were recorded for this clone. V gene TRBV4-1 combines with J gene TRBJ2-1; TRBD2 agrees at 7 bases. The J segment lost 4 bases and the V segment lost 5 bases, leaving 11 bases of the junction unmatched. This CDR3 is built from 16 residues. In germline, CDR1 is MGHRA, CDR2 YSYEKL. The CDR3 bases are TGCGCCAGCAGCGCCCAACTAGCGATCCAGTACAATGAGCAGTTCTTC. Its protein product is CASSAQLAIQYNEQFF.

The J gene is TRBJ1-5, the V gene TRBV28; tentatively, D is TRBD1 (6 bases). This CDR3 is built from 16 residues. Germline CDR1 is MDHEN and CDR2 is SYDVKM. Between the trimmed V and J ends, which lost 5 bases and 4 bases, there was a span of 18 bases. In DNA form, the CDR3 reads TGTGCCAGCAGTCCCACCCAGCCGGGGGCGAATCAGCCCCAGCATTTT. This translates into CASSPTQPGANQPQHF.